Detailed here is one T cell receptor (beta chain). Its antigen is not known. This entry belongs to a study of T cell responses to AZD1222 COVID-19 vaccine. Assay used: immunoSEQ multiplex PCR; TCRdb lists only in-frame clones, some missing. The sample has over 150,000 clones, 85% to 90% seen once. General study findings and limits: Nearly half of spike-specific TCRs reportedly go after variant regions that carry no mutations. In a largely white British group with more females than males, clonal diversity was possibly underestimated.

CDR1 and CDR2 from the germline V gene are LNHNV and YYDKDF (reference sequence). The length of the CDR3 is 15 residues. V was pared by 0 bases and J by 4 bases, with 12 bases between. This clonotype was obtained from an adult who received the AZD1222 COVID-19 vaccine. The specimen comprised peripheral blood, sampled 28 days after the second AZD1222 dose. V usage is TRBV15 and J usage is TRBJ1-2; D is unclear. The CDR3 coding sequence is TGTGCCACCAGCAGAGATGAGTTAGGCGTCTATGGCTACACCTTC. Its protein product is CATSRDELGVYGYTF.